What follows describes a single TCR beta chain. What it recognizes is unknown. This record belongs to a study of T cell repertoires in cytomegalovirus infection. Across the study: Shared public TCR beta signatures pointed to both CMV infection and a matching HLA type. General observations from the study: In two of eight donors, the top clonotype was HLA-C-restricted CMV-specific. The cumulative frequency of public TCR beta families identified carriers of CMV plus the relevant HLA.

The CDR3 spans 18 residues. J gave up 2 bases and V 5 bases, and 15 bases lay outside the gene matches. Germline lookup yields CDR1 MDHEN and CDR2 SYDVKM. TCRdb reanalysed the reads using MiXCR and keeps one entry per CDR3 protein. The sample lists roughly 100,000 distinct CDR3 sequences, approximately 16% occurring once. The source is a human donor in good health (CMV status not recorded). Some clones in this sample may be carry-over from other donors' samples. The chain has TRBV28 and TRBJ2-3, with 8 nucleotides matching TRBD2. Sequencing was performed on PBMCs. The CDR3 sequence: CASSPDLRGGLFTDTQYF. CDR3 DNA: TGTGCCAGCAGTCCAGACTTACGGGGGGGCTTGTTCACAGATACGCAGTATTTT.